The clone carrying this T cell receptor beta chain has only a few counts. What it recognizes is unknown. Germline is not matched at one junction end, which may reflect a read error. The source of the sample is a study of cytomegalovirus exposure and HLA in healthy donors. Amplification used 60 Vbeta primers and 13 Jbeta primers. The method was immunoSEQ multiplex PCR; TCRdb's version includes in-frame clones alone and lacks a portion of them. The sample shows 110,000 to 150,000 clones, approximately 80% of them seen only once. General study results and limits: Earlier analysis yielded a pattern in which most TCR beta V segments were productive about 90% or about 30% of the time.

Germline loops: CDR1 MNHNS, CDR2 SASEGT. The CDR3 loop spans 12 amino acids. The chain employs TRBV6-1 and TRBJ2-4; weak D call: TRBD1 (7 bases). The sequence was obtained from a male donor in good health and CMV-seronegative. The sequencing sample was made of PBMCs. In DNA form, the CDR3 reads TGTGCCAGCAGGGAAGGAGGGGACAGAGTTTGCTTC. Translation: CASREGGDRVCF.